This entry features one T cell receptor (beta chain) sequence. Its antigen is unknown. The sample comes from a study of cytomegalovirus exposure and HLA in healthy donors. Overall study findings and caveats: A later analysis found that most CMV-associated TCR beta chains appeared HLA-restricted. Segments of the TCR beta V type were, in most cases, productive about 87% or about 30% of the time in an earlier analysis.

The PCR used 60 Vbeta and 13 Jbeta primers. Sequencing was performed with immunoSEQ multiplex PCR; in TCRdb, only in-frame clones are kept and a portion is missing. Among 160,000 or so clones listed, roughly four fifths were seen once. Unmatched junction bases numbered 10, after V lost 6 bases and J lost 7 bases. Germline lookup yields CDR1 SQVTM and CDR2 ANQGSEA. The CDR3 runs to 13 residues. The sample consisted of PBMCs. V is TRBV29-1 and J is TRBJ1-2; 8 bases agree with TRBD1. The sequence derives from a man between 45 and 60 years old in good health and CMV-seropositive. CDR3 nucleotide sequence: TGCAGCGTAGACCCCCAGGGGGCTAGTGGCTACACCTTC. Amino acid sequence: CSVDPQGASGYTF.